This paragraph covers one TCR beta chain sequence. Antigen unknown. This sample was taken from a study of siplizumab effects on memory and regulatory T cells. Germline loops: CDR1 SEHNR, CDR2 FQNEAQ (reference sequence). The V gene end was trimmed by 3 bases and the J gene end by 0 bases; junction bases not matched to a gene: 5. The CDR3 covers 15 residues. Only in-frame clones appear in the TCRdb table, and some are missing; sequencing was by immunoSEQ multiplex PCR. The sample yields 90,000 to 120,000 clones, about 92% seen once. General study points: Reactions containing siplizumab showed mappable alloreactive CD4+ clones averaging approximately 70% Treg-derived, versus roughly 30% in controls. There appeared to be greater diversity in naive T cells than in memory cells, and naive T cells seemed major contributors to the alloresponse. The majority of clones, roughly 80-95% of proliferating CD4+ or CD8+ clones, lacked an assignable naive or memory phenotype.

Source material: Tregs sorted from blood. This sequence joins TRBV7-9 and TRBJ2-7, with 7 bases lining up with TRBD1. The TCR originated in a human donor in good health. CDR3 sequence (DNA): TGTGCCAGCAGCTTCGGACAGGTGGACTCCTACGAGCAGTACTTC. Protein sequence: CASSFGQVDSYEQYF.